This T cell receptor beta chain was recorded in a study of identifying expanded T cells in peripheral blood (dated by TCRdb to the late 2010s). Regarding the study in general: Four technical replicates, made by sequencing separate aliquots from the same pool of genomic DNA, were compared pairwise. Study-wide findings and limitations: Across all healthy-donor time intervals, the beta-binomial model significantly cut both the number of clones called differentially abundant and the false-positive rate. The authors expected that over much longer intervals, such as months to years, biological variance in healthy repertoires might increase even further. The binomial model flagged approximately 1.2 differentially abundant clones between technical replicates, compared with approximately 15 over around 2 weeks and 18 to 20 over approximately four weeks. Across all healthy donors, variance in clone template counts between roughly two-week samples was found to increase significantly with total template count.

The immunoSEQ Assay, which relies on bias-controlled multiplex PCR amplification of genomic DNA, was used to profile TCRbeta CDR3 regions. Per the authors' processing: To quantify the absolute abundance of each unique TCRbeta CDR3 region, the sequences were collapsed and filtered. Differential abundance was assessed using a binomial (Fisher-equivalent) model and a beta-binomial model in which time-dependent variance fitted from healthy donors was added. Clones with fewer than 5 combined templates were removed, and differential abundance was called for clones with a Benjamini-Hochberg FDR below 0.01. Beta-binomial variance was modeled as a function of total template count across the two samples using the form v = (b*log(k)+a)^2. Drawn from immuneACCESS, this table holds only the in-frame rearrangements with V and J called that TCRdb kept. Clones are partly lost; checked studies trace under half to an unresolved V gene and leave the rest unexplained. Clone size and V and J calls were adopted from that table, with D and trimming inferred from the DNA. The sample table shows about 130,000 clones, and less than 90% are seen once. The ten largest clonotypes hold around 8.4% of the sample.

To note about this clone: This clone's antigen is unknown. No quality values exist for individual bases; no much larger clone is one base distant.

No immune events, such as infections, were documented for the healthy donors during the collection period. To calibrate time-dependent variance in a beta-binomial model of T-cell clone differential abundance, blood repertoires from healthy donors were used as a training cohort. The training cohort included around 10 healthy donors, of whom 3 were female and 7 were male. An age range of roughly 29 to 65 years, with an average of around 42 years, was recorded for the donors. Obtained from a commercial supplier, whole blood was collected from each healthy donor at three time points set two to three weeks apart. For immunosequencing, genomic DNA was extracted from whole blood that had not been sorted. From the cysteine up to the phenylalanine, the CDR3 has a length of 14 residues. The sequence is cut down to CDR3 DNA, 42 bases in frame from base 1. CDR1 SNHLY and CDR2 FYNNEI were looked up in the germline V gene. V gives up 2 bases and J gives up 2 bases, and the segment between their germline ends measures 8 bases.

The chain is made from TRBV2 and TRBJ2-3, with no confident D gene call. This receptor was obtained from a person aged 18 to 70 in good health. The sequencing sample was made of blood. The DNA reads TGTGCCAGCAGTGAAAAGCGACTCACAGATACGCAGTATTTT. Its protein product is CASSEKRLTDTQYF.